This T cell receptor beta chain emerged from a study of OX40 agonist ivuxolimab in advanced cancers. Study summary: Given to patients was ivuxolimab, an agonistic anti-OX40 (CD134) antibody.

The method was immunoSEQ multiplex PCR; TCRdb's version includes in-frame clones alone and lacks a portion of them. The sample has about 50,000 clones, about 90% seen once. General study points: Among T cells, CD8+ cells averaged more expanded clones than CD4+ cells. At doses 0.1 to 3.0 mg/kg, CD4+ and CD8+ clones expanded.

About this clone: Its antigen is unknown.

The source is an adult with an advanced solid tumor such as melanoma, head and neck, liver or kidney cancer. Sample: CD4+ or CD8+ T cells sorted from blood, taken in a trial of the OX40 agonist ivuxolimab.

The CDR3 reads CASSLRTSTNEKLFF. The CDR3 coding sequence is TGTGCCAGCAGCTTAAGAACATCAACTAATGAAAAACTGTTTTTT. The chain is built from TRBV7-6 and TRBJ1-4; no clear D. The CDR3 extends over 15 amino acids. Germline CDR1 SGHVS, CDR2 FNYEAQ. V lost 2 bases to trimming and J lost 0 bases, with 7 bases between them.